The rows below give T cell receptor beta chains drawn from one sample of a study of cytomegalovirus exposure and HLA in healthy donors. Here immunoSEQ multiplex PCR was the method, and the copy in TCRdb shows in-frame clones only, minus some. Here the sample spans 150,000 or so clones, about 87% being singletons. The sequenced sample consisted of PBMCs. These receptors all stem from a woman between 25 and 40 years old in good health and CMV-seropositive. Each CDR3 is given with its conserved first and last residue.

v_gene,j_gene,CDR3aa
TRBV6-1,TRBJ2-7,CASSERVGAVYEQYF
TRBV5-1,TRBJ2-7,CASSPQGAPSYEQYF
TRBV4-1,TRBJ1-5,CASSQVTGKSNQPQHF
TRBV6-5,TRBJ2-5,CASSLRGRETQYF
TRBV18,TRBJ2-3,CASSAGLSTDTQYF
TRBV5-4,TRBJ2-2,CASRVGGGTGELFF
TRBV19,TRBJ1-1,CASSVRGATEAFF
TRBV5-1,TRBJ1-5,CASSLGGPDQPQHF
TRBV6-5,TRBJ2-5,CASSYSGGPQETQYF
TRBV5-1,TRBJ1-5,CASSLGAAGDQPQHF
TRBV28,TRBJ2-7,CASSPQGTSSYEQYF
TRBV28,TRBJ1-2,CASSLTGLYGYTF
TRBV19,TRBJ2-1,CASGDSPSKQFF
TRBV28,TRBJ2-4,CASSFRGQGIQYF
TRBV6-5,TRBJ1-6,CASSYFQGGSPLHF
TRBV6-4,TRBJ2-3,CASRESSTDTQYF
TRBV6-5,TRBJ1-2,CASNDRVNYGYTF
TRBV9,TRBJ1-6,CASSVGRGGGNSPLHF
TRBV5-1,TRBJ2-5,CASSLMPGETQYF
TRBV9,TRBJ2-1,CASSPGRHRYNEQFF
TRBV11-2,TRBJ1-3,CASLLGQGNTIYF
TRBV29-1,TRBJ2-7,CSVRSSAGGEQYF